A single sample is the source of the 2 T cell receptor beta chains below, sequenced in a study of blood T cell repertoires in COVID-19. Some clones are missing from TCRdb's copy, which holds only in-frame ones; the method was immunoSEQ multiplex PCR. Of roughly 270,000 clones listed, approximately 85% are singletons. The sample consisted of peripheral blood. These receptors were obtained from a man aged 18-30 years with active or convalescent COVID-19.

The chain uses TRBV27 and TRBJ1-1, with 8 nucleotides matching TRBD1. This CDR3 is 15 amino acids long. Germline assignment: CDR1 MNHEY and CDR2 SMNVEV (reference sequence). V was pared by 5 bases and J by 7 bases, with 12 bases of the junction left unmatched. In DNA form, the CDR3 reads TGTGCCAGCAGTCCCCTGGACAGGGAGGTGTTTGAAGCTTTCTTT. It yields the protein CASSPLDREVFEAFF.

The chain uses TRBV9 and TRBJ1-1; D perhaps matches TRBD1 (6 bases). There are 13 residues in the CDR3. V shed 4 bases and J shed 6 bases, with 13 bases lying between them. The germline CDR1 and CDR2 sequences are SGDLS and YYNGEE. The DNA for the CDR3 is TGTGCCAGCAGCTTAGGGGGAGGGGCTGAAGCTTTCTTT. As protein: CASSLGGGAEAFF.